Below, 24 T cell receptor beta chains from the same sample are listed, as sequenced in a study of cytomegalovirus exposure and HLA in healthy donors. Primers included in the PCR were 60 Vbeta and 13 Jbeta primers. Measured with immunoSEQ multiplex PCR; TCRdb has only the in-frame clones, and not every one. This table has more than 150,000 clones, roughly four fifths appearing once. Sequenced sample: PBMCs. All receptors come from a man younger than 35 in good health and CMV-seronegative.

This rearrangement joins TRBV29-1 to TRBJ1-2, with D possibly TRBD1 on 5 matching bases. Germline values: CDR1 SQVTM, CDR2 ANQGSEA. The V gene lost 4 bases and the J gene lost 8 bases, with 14 bases spanning the gap. The CDR3 totals 12 residues. CDR3 DNA sequence: TGCAGCGTTGTAAGGGGTGTGGAAGGCTACACCTTC. Translating gives CSVVRGVEGYTF.

The rearrangement links TRBV30 to TRBJ2-1; perhaps TRBD2 as D (6 bases). This CDR3 region has 16 residues. Trimming removed 3 bases from V and 1 base from J, with 16 bases in between. The germline CDR1 and CDR2 sequences are GTSNPN and SVGIG (reference sequence). The CDR3 nucleotides are TGTGCCTGGAGCCCCTGTTGGGAGGTTTCCTACAATGAGCAGTTCTTC. This translates into CAWSPCWEVSYNEQFF.

The chain employs TRBV19 and TRBJ2-2; 8 nucleotides match TRBD1. Per the germline V gene, CDR1 is LNHDA and CDR2 is SQIVND (reference sequence). The V and J ends lost 0 bases and 1 base, in that order; junction bases with no gene match: 7. This CDR3 is built from 18 residues. The CDR3 nucleotides are TGTGCCAGTAGTATAGATCACTCAGGGGGCCTGAACACCGGGGAGCTGTTTTTT. This translates into CASSIDHSGGLNTGELFF.

The gene calls are TRBV5-1 and TRBJ1-1; D is ambiguous. This CDR3 has 13 residues. V dropped 5 bases and J dropped 1 base, with 9 bases sitting between them. Germline V gene sequence: CDR1 SGHRS, CDR2 YFSETQ. CDR3 DNA: TGCGCCAGCAGTCCTCCGGGGAACACTGAAGCTTTCTTT. This codes for CASSPPGNTEAFF. The full variable domain, its missing parts supplied by reference TRBV5-1 and TRBJ1-1, is KAGVTQTPRYLIKTRGQQVTLSCSPISGHRSVSWYQQTPGQGLQFLFEYFSETQRNKGNFPGRFSGRQFSNSRSEMNVSTLELGDSALYLCASSPPGNTEAFFGQGTRLTVV.

This clone was seen a single time. The rearrangement links TRBV18 to TRBJ1-2, with 7 bases fitting TRBD1. There are 16 residues in the CDR3. V was pared by 3 bases and J by 2 bases, with 9 bases of the junction left unmatched. Germline loops: CDR1 KGHSH, CDR2 LQKENI. CDR3: CASSPVLGQTNYGYTF. CDR3 nucleotides: TGTGCCAGCTCACCCGTGCTGGGACAGACAAACTATGGCTACACCTTC. The full variable domain, in which reference TRBV18 and TRBJ1-2 provide the parts outside the CDR3, is NAGVMQNPRHLVRRRGQEARLRCSPMKGHSHVYWYRQLPEEGLKFMVYLQKENIIDESGMPKERFSAEFPKEGPSILRIQQVVRGDSAAYFCASSPVLGQTNYGYTFGSGTRLTVV.

This clone was counted a few times. The rearrangement links TRBV5-8 to TRBJ1-1, with D unclear. The V gene lost 0 bases and the J gene lost 5 bases, with 14 bases spanning the gap. The germline CDR1 and CDR2 sequences are SGHTS and YDEGEE. There are 15 residues in the CDR3. The CDR3 DNA sequence: TGTGCCAGCAGCTTGGGCGCGAGGTCGAAAACTGAAGCTTTCTTT. Translation gives CASSLGARSKTEAFF.

The chain joins TRBV30 to TRBJ2-3; 11 bases map to TRBD2. The germline gives CDR1 GTSNPN, CDR2 SVGIG (reference sequence). The CDR3 sequence is 15 residues long. The CDR3 DNA follows: TGTGCTTTAGCGGGGGGGCGTGGAGACACAGATACGCAGTATTTT. This encodes CALAGGRGDTDTQYF.

The rearrangement joins TRBV7-9 to TRBJ2-3, with 10 bases identical to TRBD1. V was clipped by 0 bases and J by 4 bases; unmatched bases: 7. The germline V gene has CDR1 SEHNR and CDR2 FQNEAQ (reference sequence). This CDR3 has 17 amino acids. The CDR3 coding sequence is TGTGCCAGCAGCTTAGCTGGGACAGGGGTAGGTGCAGATACGCAGTATTTT. Its protein is CASSLAGTGVGADTQYF.

The gene calls are TRBV5-1 and TRBJ2-7; D is perhaps TRBD2 (6 bases). In germline, CDR1 is SGHRS, CDR2 YFSETQ. The CDR3 runs 15 residues. Trimming left V 0 bases short and J 5 bases short, with 15 bases between. Here the CDR3 DNA reads TGCGCCAGCAGCTTGGTCGGCAGGGAGGTCCACGAGCAGTACTTC. This translates into CASSLVGREVHEQYF.

The chain joins TRBV27 to TRBJ2-5; 8 nucleotides match TRBD2. Germline V CDR1 and CDR2: MNHEY, SMNVEV (reference sequence). This CDR3 is built from 15 residues. The trim removed 1 base at V and 2 bases at J, leaving 3 bases unmatched. The CDR3 spells CASSLWSGGQETQYF. The CDR3 coding sequence is TGTGCCAGCAGTTTATGGAGCGGGGGACAAGAGACCCAGTACTTC.

This chain connects TRBV9 to TRBJ1-1; TRBD1 aligns across 7 bases. Unmatched junction bases numbered 8, after V lost 0 bases and J lost 6 bases. The CDR3 is 15 residues long. Germline assignment: CDR1 SGDLS and CDR2 YYNGEE. CDR3 coding DNA: TGTGCCAGCAGCGTAGTCAGGGGGGAAAACGCTGAAGCTTTCTTT. Residues: CASSVVRGENAEAFF.

This clone was observed a handful of times. The chain employs TRBV6-1 and TRBJ1-1, with a weak D call TRBD1 (6 bases). In germline, CDR1 is MNHNS, CDR2 SASEGT. Trimming took off 5 bases at V and 6 bases at J, with 10 bases between the two ends. The CDR3 is 12 amino acids. The chain's CDR3 is CASSTGWSEAFF. The DNA of the CDR3 is TGTGCCAGCAGTACAGGGTGGTCTGAAGCTTTCTTT.

The chain uses TRBV28 and TRBJ1-6, with D possibly TRBD1 on 6 matching bases. The CDR3 length is 15 residues. V shed 3 bases and J shed 13 bases, with 19 bases lying between them. Germline loops: CDR1 MDHEN, CDR2 SYDVKM. CDR3 in amino acids: CASSFGFLGRGPLHF. As DNA, the CDR3 is TGTGCCAGCAGTTTTGGTTTCCTCGGGAGGGGGCCCCTCCACTTT.

This clone was seen once. Other DNA sequences in this specimen translate into the identical CDR3. This rearrangement joins TRBV5-1 to TRBJ2-3; the D gene is possibly TRBD2 (7 bases). The CDR3 is made up of 14 amino acids. V lost 7 bases to trimming and J lost 3 bases, with 15 bases between them. Germline-derived CDR1 and CDR2 are SGHRS and YFSETQ. CDR3 DNA: TGCGCCAGCTCGGAGGGGGGGAGTACAGATACGCAGTATTTT. It is translated as CASSEGGSTDTQYF.

The rearrangement joins TRBV28 to TRBJ2-7, with TRBD2 identical over 12 bases. The CDR3 has 15 amino acids. CDR1 is MDHEN and CDR2 is SYDVKM in the germline V gene. After removal of 1 base from V and 7 bases from J, the junction contained 5 bases not matched to a gene. The CDR3 protein is CASSLLTSGSREQYF. The DNA for the CDR3 is TGTGCCAGCAGTTTATTGACTAGCGGGAGTAGGGAGCAGTACTTC.

This rearrangement joins TRBV7-2 to TRBJ2-5, with 9 bases identical to TRBD2. Trimming removed 5 bases from V and 8 bases from J; junction bases left unmatched: 12. The length of the CDR3 is 15 residues. Per the germline V gene, CDR1 is SGHTA and CDR2 is FQGNSA. CDR3 nucleotides: TGTGCCAGCAGCATCCTAGCGGGGCGACGCTCCACCCAGTACTTC. It is translated as CASSILAGRRSTQYF. Full variable domain (missing parts from reference TRBV7-2 and TRBJ2-5): GAGVSQSPSNKVTEKGKDVELRCDPISGHTALYWYRQSLGQGLEFLIYFQGNSAPDKSGLPSDRFSAERTGGSVSTLTIQRTQQEDSAVYLCASSILAGRRSTQYFGPGTRLLVL.

The chain employs TRBV2 and TRBJ2-1, with D possibly TRBD2 on 7 matching bases. V gave up 7 bases and J gave up 10 bases, with 17 bases separating them. The germline CDR1 and CDR2 sequences are SNHLY and FYNNEI. CDR3 length: 13 residues. The CDR3 protein is CASTGGFLGEQFF. As DNA, the CDR3 is TGTGCCAGCACGGGGGGCTTCCTCGGGGAGCAGTTCTTC.

The rearrangement links TRBV28 to TRBJ2-2; D perhaps matches TRBD2 (6 bases). In germline, CDR1 is MDHEN, CDR2 SYDVKM. V lost 5 bases, J lost 0 bases, and 19 bases lay in between. The CDR3 has 18 amino acids. In DNA form, the CDR3 reads TGTGCCAGCAGTGGATTCGCCGGGACTCTGACGAACACCGGGGAGCTGTTTTTT. It yields the protein CASSGFAGTLTNTGELFF. The full variable domain, completed using reference TRBV28 and TRBJ2-2, is DVKVTQSSRYLVKRTGEKVFLECVQDMDHENMFWYRQDPGLGLRLIYFSYDVKMKEKGDIPEGYSVSREKKERFSLILESASTNQTSMYLCASSGFAGTLTNTGELFFGEGSRLTVL.

The CDR3 reads CAWTVAGGDTDTQYF. In DNA form, the CDR3 reads TGTGCCTGGACAGTAGCGGGGGGAGACACAGATACGCAGTATTTT. J is TRBJ2-3 and V is TRBV30; the match to TRBD2 covers 10 bases. The CDR3 loop spans 15 amino acids. Germline CDR1 and CDR2: GTSNPN and SVGIG (reference sequence). V trimming: 4 bases; J trimming: 2 bases; junction bases outside the gene matches: 6.

The chain has TRBV6-6 and TRBJ2-1; maybe TRBD1 (6 bases). CDR1 and CDR2 from the germline V gene are MNHNY and SVGAGI (reference sequence). The CDR3 spans 13 residues. Trimming took off 5 bases at V and 8 bases at J, with 13 bases between the two ends. The CDR3 sequence: CASSTNRVDEQFF. CDR3 coding DNA: TGTGCCAGCAGTACGAACAGGGTCGATGAGCAGTTCTTC.

Remarks on this clone: The same CDR3 also results from other DNA sequences found in this sample. The CDR3 region is CASSLTSGRNEQYF. The CDR3 DNA follows: TGTGCCAGCAGCCTGACTAGCGGGAGAAACGAGCAGTACTTC. The chain combines TRBV5-4 with TRBJ2-7; 12 bases are shared with TRBD2. V trimming: 4 bases; J trimming: 5 bases; junction bases outside the gene matches: 4. Germline V gives CDR1 SGHNT, CDR2 YYREEE (reference sequence). This CDR3 has 14 amino acids.

The V call is TRBV6-1, the J call TRBJ2-5, with TRBD1 identical over 9 bases. CDR3 length equals 17 residues. Per the germline V gene, CDR1 is MNHNS and CDR2 is SASEGT. Trimming cost V 4 bases and J 1 base; bases outside gene matches: 10. CDR3 DNA sequence: TGTGCCAGCAGTGCAGCAACCGGGACAGGGCCCCAAGAGACCCAGTACTTC. Amino acids: CASSAATGTGPQETQYF.

The rearrangement links TRBV27 to TRBJ1-6, with D possibly being TRBD1 (5 bases). V was pared by 2 bases and J by 0 bases, with 11 bases between. From germline, CDR1 is MNHEY and CDR2 SMNVEV (reference sequence). The CDR3 loop spans 17 amino acids. The CDR3 DNA sequence: TGTGCCAGCAGTTTAAGTTGGGGCAGCTCCTATAATTCACCCCTCCACTTT. Translating it yields CASSLSWGSSYNSPLHF.

This chain links TRBV7-2 with TRBJ2-7; no clear D. This CDR3 is 14 amino acids long. CDR1 and CDR2 (germline): SGHTA, FQGNSA. The V end lost 3 bases, the J end lost 2 bases, and 11 bases lay between the germline ends. The CDR3 coding sequence is TGTGCCAGCAGCTTGCCCCAGGTAACCTACGAGCAGTACTTC. It codes for CASSLPQVTYEQYF.